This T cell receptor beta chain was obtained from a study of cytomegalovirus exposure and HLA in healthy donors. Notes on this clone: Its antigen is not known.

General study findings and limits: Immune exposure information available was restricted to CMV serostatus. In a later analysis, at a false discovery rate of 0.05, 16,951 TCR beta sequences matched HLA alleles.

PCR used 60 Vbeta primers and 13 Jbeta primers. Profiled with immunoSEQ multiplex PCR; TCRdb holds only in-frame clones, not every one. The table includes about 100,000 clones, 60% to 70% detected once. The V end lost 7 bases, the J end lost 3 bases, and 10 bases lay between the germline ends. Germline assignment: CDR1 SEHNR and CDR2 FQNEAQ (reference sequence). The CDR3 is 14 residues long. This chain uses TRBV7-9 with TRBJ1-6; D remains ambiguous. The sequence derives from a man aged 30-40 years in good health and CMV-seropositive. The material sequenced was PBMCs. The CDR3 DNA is TGTGCCAGCAACCCGACAAGCTATAATTCACCCCTCCACTTT. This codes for CASNPTSYNSPLHF.